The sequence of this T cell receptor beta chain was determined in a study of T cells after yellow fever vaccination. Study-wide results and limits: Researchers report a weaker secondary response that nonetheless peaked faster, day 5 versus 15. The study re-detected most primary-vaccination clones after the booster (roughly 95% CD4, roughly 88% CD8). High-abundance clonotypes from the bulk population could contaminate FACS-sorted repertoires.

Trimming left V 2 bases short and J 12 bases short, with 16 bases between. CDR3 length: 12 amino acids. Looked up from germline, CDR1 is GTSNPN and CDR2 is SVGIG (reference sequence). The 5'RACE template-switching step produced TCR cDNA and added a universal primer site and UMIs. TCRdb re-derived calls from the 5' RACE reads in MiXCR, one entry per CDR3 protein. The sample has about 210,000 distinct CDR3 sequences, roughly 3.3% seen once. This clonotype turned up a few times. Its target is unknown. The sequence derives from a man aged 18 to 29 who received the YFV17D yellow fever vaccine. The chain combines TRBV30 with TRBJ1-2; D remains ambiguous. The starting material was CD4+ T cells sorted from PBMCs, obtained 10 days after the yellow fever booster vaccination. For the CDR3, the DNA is TGTGCCTGGAGTTATGAAGGGATCGATGACACCTTC. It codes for CAWSYEGIDDTF.